The present T cell receptor beta chain was sequenced within a study of tumor-infiltrating lymphocytes in primary liver carcinoma. Study overall: Men as well as women, aged 30 to 69 years, made up the patients.

Whole-study results and caveats: Relative to tumor region pairs, the tumor-adjacent and tumor-blood pairs showed overlap that was lower. Significantly greater top-250-clone fractions characterized tumors relative to blood (p = 0.039).

CDR1 MNHEY and CDR2 SVGAGI come from the germline V gene. The CDR3 spans 17 residues. Turning to this clonotype: Its matching antigen is unknown. One junction end does not reproduce the germline sequence, and a read error may be involved.

Germline DNA was also extracted, and blood RNA derived from unsorted whole blood. From 450 to 600 ng total RNA, TCR beta cDNA was generated with a primer in the constant region. Libraries for TCR beta were built through three nested multiplex PCR rounds, which together made up a slightly modified ARM-PCR procedure. It was with TRBV1-TRBV30 forward primers and a C-beta reverse primer that the first two PCR rounds were run, at roughly 10 cycles each. TCRdb reprocessed the multiplex PCR reads with MiXCR, giving one entry per CDR3 protein. Of about 320,000 distinct CDR3 sequences listed, approximately 65% are singletons.

The sample taken for sequencing was peripheral blood. J is TRBJ2-1 and V is TRBV6-5, with D perhaps assigned TRBD1 or TRBD2 (5 bases each). The source is a man in his forties with primary liver carcinoma and hepatitis B virus infection. CDR3 bases: TGTGCCAGCAGTTACTCCGAGGGGTGGGTGTCCTATAATGAGCAGTTCTTC. This encodes CASSYSEGWVSYNEQFF.